Following are 29 T cell receptor beta chains from one sample sequenced in a study of breast tumors, draining lymph nodes, adjacent tissues. The lymph nodes were axillary draining lymph nodes from breast cancer patients. One entry per CDR3 protein, called by TCRdb with MiXCR from the multiplex PCR reads. This table holds tens of thousands of distinct CDR3 sequences, approximately 31% found once. Source material: axillary lymph node tissue. The source is a female donor with breast cancer. Some clones in this sample may be carry-over from other donors' samples.

A few counts support this clonotype. This may stem from a read error, because a much larger clone lies one nucleotide away. The CDR3 region is CASSLDYLTTGELFF. DNA of the CDR3: TGTGCCAGCAGCTTAGACTACCTGACCACCGGGGAGCTGTTTTTT. The chain recombines TRBV11-3 with TRBJ2-2; no definite D call. The CDR3 extends over 15 amino acids. Trimming pared 0 bases from V and 4 bases from J, leaving 9 bases between. Germline V lookup: CDR1 SGHNT, CDR2 YENEEA.

Note on this clonotype: This may come from a read error, since a much larger clone is one base off. This sequence joins TRBV29-1 and TRBJ1-1, with a tentative D call TRBD1 (6 bases). Germline V gene lookup returns CDR1 SQVTM and CDR2 ANQGSEA. This CDR3 contains 10 residues. For the CDR3, the DNA is TGCATCGTTGACACAGGGCTAGCTTTCTTT. The encoded protein is CIVDTGLAFF.

This clonotype was detected many times. This rearrangement joins TRBV7-3 to TRBJ2-7; TRBD1 is a possible D gene (6 bases). Germline CDR1 and CDR2: SGHTA and FQGTGA. V was pared by 4 bases and J by 0 bases, with 10 bases between. This CDR3 is 14 amino acids long. The CDR3 DNA reads as TGTGCCAGCAGCTCCGACAGGAGCTCCTACGAGCAGTACTTC. Amino acid sequence: CASSSDRSSYEQYF.

This clonotype was seen ten or more times. The J gene is TRBJ2-3, the V gene TRBV28, with 9 bases identical to TRBD1. This CDR3 has 15 amino acids. CDR1 is MDHEN and CDR2 is SYDVKM in the germline V gene. The V gene end was trimmed by 8 bases and the J gene end by 1 base; junction bases not matched to a gene: 7. CDR3: CASRDREWGTDTQYF. As DNA, the CDR3 is TGTGCCAGCCGGGACAGGGAGTGGGGCACAGATACGCAGTATTTT.

This clonotype was found a few times. Germline and junction disagree at one end, which may indicate a read error. J is TRBJ2-5 and V is TRBV6-5; unclear D gene. The CDR3 has 13 residues. Germline values: CDR1 MNHEY, CDR2 SVGAGI. In nucleotides, the CDR3 is TGTGCCAGCAGTCACACCCTGGATGAGACTCAGTACTTC. This codes for CASSHTLDETQYF.

This clonotype was counted at least ten times. V gene TRBV7-9 combines with J gene TRBJ2-7; possibly TRBD2 for D (6 bases). The CDR3 spans 13 residues. Germline V gene sequence: CDR1 SEHNR, CDR2 FQNEAQ (reference sequence). V was pared by 6 bases and J by 4 bases, with 13 bases between. The CDR3 DNA follows: TGTGCCAGCAGGGAGGGACTGTCTTACGAGCAGTACTTC. Residues: CASREGLSYEQYF.

This clonotype has ten or more counts. A much larger clone lies a single base off, so this may be a read error. The chain uses TRBV20-1 and TRBJ2-6; 8 bases map to TRBD1. The germline gives CDR1 DFQATT, CDR2 SNEGSKA (reference sequence). There are 14 residues in the CDR3. This CDR3 reads CSARQGAGATVLTF. In DNA form, the CDR3 reads TGCAGTGCTAGACAGGGGGCTGGGGCCACCGTCCTGACTTTC.

Remarks on this clonotype: Since no conserved phenylalanine or tryptophan closes the CDR3, a read error is the likely cause. The chain combines TRBV4-3 with TRBJ2-6; the match to TRBD2 covers 9 bases. Germline V lookup: CDR1 LGHNA, CDR2 YSLEER. Germline trimming cut 4 bases from V and 0 bases from J; bases unmatched to any gene: 7. The CDR3 consists of 18 residues. This chain's CDR3 is CASSPRTSDGSGANVLTL. The CDR3 coding sequence is TGCGCCAGCAGCCCCCGGACTAGCGACGGCTCTGGGGCCAACGTCCTGACTCTC.

J is TRBJ1-4 and V is TRBV29-1; possible D gene TRBD1, 5 bases. CDR1 SQVTM and CDR2 ANQGSEA come from the germline V gene. The V gene lost 7 bases and the J gene lost 10 bases, with 19 bases spanning the gap. CDR3 length equals 13 residues. In nucleotides, the CDR3 is TGCAGCGCCCAGAGGTCAGGGTCCGGAAAACTGTTTTTT. It is translated as CSAQRSGSGKLFF. Looking up the rest from reference TRBV29-1 and TRBJ1-4 gives the full variable domain: SAVISQKPSRDICQRGTSLTIQCQVDSQVTMMFWYRQQPGQSLTLIATANQGSEATYESGFVIDKFPISRPNLTFSTLTVSNMSPEDSSIYLCSAQRSGSGKLFFGSGTQLSVL.

The V gene is TRBV9, the J gene TRBJ1-2; D perhaps matches TRBD1 (5 bases). CDR3 size: 13 residues. V gave up 2 bases and J gave up 9 bases, with 14 bases separating them. The germline CDR1 and CDR2 sequences are SGDLS and YYNGEE. This CDR3 reads CASSVPGRNSYTF. Written as DNA, the CDR3 is TGTGCCAGCAGCGTTCCGGGACGTAACAGCTACACCTTC. Filled out from reference TRBV9 and TRBJ1-2, the complete variable domain reads DSGVTQTPKHLITATGQRVTLRCSPRSGDLSVYWYQQSLDQGLQFLIQYYNGEERAKGNILERFSAQQFPDLHSELNLSSLELGDSALYFCASSVPGRNSYTFGSGTRLTVV.

This clonotype was picked up many times. For the CDR3, the DNA is TGTGCCACCAGCAGAGATTCAGCGGGGCTTGCCAAAAACATTCAGTACTTC. Protein sequence: CATSRDSAGLAKNIQYF. The chain joins TRBV15 to TRBJ2-4, with 7 bases identical to TRBD2. The V gene end was trimmed by 0 bases and the J gene end by 1 base; junction bases not matched to a gene: 6. Per germline, CDR1 LNHNV and CDR2 YYDKDF (reference sequence). The CDR3 totals 17 residues.

This clonotype was found many times. This chain uses TRBV29-1 with TRBJ1-1; the D is unclear. V was shortened by 6 bases and J by 1 base, with 12 bases between the two germline ends. The CDR3 sequence is 13 residues long. Per germline, CDR1 SQVTM and CDR2 ANQGSEA. Written as DNA, the CDR3 is TGCAGCGTCCCTAAGTGGGGGAACACTGAAGCTTTCTTT. It yields the protein CSVPKWGNTEAFF.

This clonotype was counted a few times. A much larger clonotype is one base distant, so this may be a read error. This chain links TRBV9 with TRBJ2-2, with D tentatively TRBD2 (5 bases). This CDR3 has 15 residues. Germline CDR1 and CDR2: SGDLS and YYNGEE. CDR3 nucleotide sequence: TGTGCCAGCAGCGTAGGAGGGTTGAACACCGGGGAGCCGTTTTTT. Protein: CASSVGGLNTGEPFF.

In this sample, this clonotype turned up many times. The CDR3 DNA reads TGCAGTGTCTCACTCCGTTTAGGCGGGAGGACGAGCACAGATACGCAGTATTTT. This codes for CSVSLRLGGRTSTDTQYF. The chain carries TRBV20-1 and TRBJ2-3; 8 bases are a match to TRBD2. There are 18 residues in the CDR3. The V and J ends lost 7 bases and 0 bases, in that order; junction bases with no gene match: 18. Per the germline V gene, CDR1 is DFQATT and CDR2 is SNEGSKA (reference sequence).

This clonotype was seen a single time. This may arise from a read error, as a much more abundant clone is one base away. The CDR3 does not end in the conserved phenylalanine or tryptophan, so this is likely a read error. CDR3 protein: CASSHSIVRGYTL. Written as DNA, the CDR3 is TGTGCCAGCAGTCACTCGATTGTGCGGGGCTACACCCTC. The gene calls are TRBV6-2 or TRBV6-3 and TRBJ1-2; no definite D call. Germline assignment: CDR1 MNHEY and CDR2 SVGEGT. This CDR3 contains 13 residues.

This sequence joins TRBV18 and TRBJ2-7; TRBD1 matches at 10 bases. CDR3 length equals 15 residues. Germline V gives CDR1 KGHSH, CDR2 LQKENI. Trimming at V came to 4 bases and at J to 5 bases, leaving 8 bases not matched to a gene. The CDR3 loop reads CASSLTGGTEDEQYF. The CDR3 DNA sequence: TGTGCCAGCTCACTGACAGGGGGCACCGAGGACGAGCAGTACTTC.

The chain has TRBV4-3 and TRBJ1-2, with D unclear. This CDR3 comprises 15 residues. With 0 bases removed from V and 12 bases from J, the gap between germline ends came to 20 bases. Germline CDR1 LGHNA, CDR2 YSLEER. The CDR3 protein is CASSQDRGSSSGNTF. The CDR3 DNA reads as TGCGCCAGCAGCCAAGATCGAGGGTCCAGCTCTGGAAACACCTTC.

Many counts were recorded for this clonotype. The chain recombines TRBV19 with TRBJ1-3; D uncertain. The CDR3 spans 14 residues. Trimming took 1 base from V and 0 from J, leaving 4 bases between them. CDR1 and CDR2 (germline): LNHDA, SQIVND (reference sequence). CDR3 in DNA: TGTGCCAGTAGTATAGGACACTCTGGAAACACCATATATTTT. Amino acids: CASSIGHSGNTIYF.

This clonotype was recorded only once. This chain links TRBV5-4 with TRBJ2-5, with 15 bases aligning to TRBD2. There are 17 residues in the CDR3. Germline V gene sequence: CDR1 SGHNT, CDR2 YYREEE (reference sequence). J gave up 1 base and V 4 bases, and 5 bases lay outside the gene matches. This CDR3 is CASSGKGLAGGQETQYF. The CDR3 nucleotides read TGTGCCAGCAGCGGAAAGGGACTAGCGGGAGGCCAAGAGACCCAGTACTTC.

The sample holds many counts of this clonotype. J is TRBJ1-2 and V is TRBV7-2; TRBD1 agrees at 7 bases. This CDR3 is 17 amino acids long. V gave up 6 bases and J gave up 5 bases; unmatched junction bases: 18. The germline V gene encodes CDR1 SGHTA and CDR2 FQGNSA. CDR3 loop: CASRFSRRDRLLYGYTF. CDR3 DNA sequence: TGTGCCAGCAGGTTTAGTCGGAGGGACAGACTTCTATATGGCTACACCTTC.

This clonotype has only a few counts. An end of the junction does not agree with germline; a read error may underlie this. The V and J genes are TRBV14 and TRBJ2-4; D not resolved. From germline, CDR1 is SGHDN and CDR2 FVKESK. CDR3 length equals 14 residues. The CDR3 protein is CASSQVGFENIQSF. Here the CDR3 DNA reads TGTGCCAGCAGCCAAGTCGGGTTCGAAAACATTCAGTCCTTC.

The table lists this clonotype with many counts. The chain uses TRBV6-6 and TRBJ1-3; no definite D call. CDR3 length equals 14 residues. Germline V gives CDR1 MNHNY, CDR2 SVGAGI (reference sequence). The ends were cut back, 10 bases at V and 0 bases at J, with 13 bases in the middle. CDR3 region: CATSDGFSGNTIYF. The CDR3 region has the DNA TGTGCCACTTCCGACGGATTCTCTGGAAACACCATATATTTT.

The sample holds many counts of this clonotype. The V and J genes are TRBV4-2 and TRBJ2-7; 7 nucleotides line up with TRBD1. The germline V gene has CDR1 LGHNA and CDR2 YNFKEQ. The CDR3 covers 14 residues. Trimming cost V 4 bases and J 3 bases; bases outside gene matches: 6. DNA of the CDR3: TGTGCCAGCAGCCCTACCGGGACAGACTACGAGCAGTACTTC. It translates to CASSPTGTDYEQYF.

This clonotype has at least ten counts. This chain links TRBV7-9 with TRBJ1-3, with unresolved D. Germline assignment: CDR1 SEHNR and CDR2 FQNEAQ (reference sequence). The germline V and J ends were trimmed by 6 bases and 4 bases, with 7 bases remaining between them. The CDR3 has 12 residues. CDR3 loop: CASSLQGNTIYF. In nucleotides, the CDR3 is TGTGCCAGCAGTCTACAGGGAAACACCATATATTTT.

Regarding this clonotype: No conserved phenylalanine or tryptophan ends this CDR3, so it is likely a read error. The J gene is TRBJ2-7, the V gene TRBV7-8; the match to TRBD1 covers 8 bases. The CDR3 totals 14 residues. Germline CDR1 and CDR2: SGHVS and FQNEAQ. J gave up 4 bases and V 4 bases, and 6 bases lay outside the gene matches. The DNA for the CDR3 is TGTGCCAGCAGCTCCCAGGGGGCGCGTTACGAGCAGTACCTC. Its protein product is CASSSQGARYEQYL.

A remark on this clonotype: The CDR3 does not close with the conserved phenylalanine or tryptophan, likely indicating a read error. The chain is built from TRBV7-2 and TRBJ2-7; 7 bases map to TRBD2. Germline V gene data show CDR1 as SGHTA and CDR2 as FQGNSA. The CDR3 loop spans 16 amino acids. Trimming at V came to 5 bases and at J to 5 bases, leaving 15 bases not matched to a gene. The DNA of the CDR3 is TGTGCCAGCAGCCCTTCCCCATTAGCGGGTCGGAACGAGCAGTACCTC. It specifies CASSPSPLAGRNEQYL.

This clonotype has just a few counts. The J gene is TRBJ2-5, the V gene TRBV6-1, with a weak D call TRBD1 (8 bases). Germline V gives CDR1 MNHNS, CDR2 SASEGT. CDR3 length: 15 amino acids. V lost 6 bases and J 3 bases, leaving 17 bases between the germline ends. CDR3 sequence (DNA): TGTGCCAGCAGACAGGGGGGGAGTGGGGAAGAGACCCAGTACTTC. Protein sequence: CASRQGGSGEETQYF.

This clonotype was seen a single time. This may stem from a read error, because a much larger clone lies one nucleotide away. V is TRBV28 and J is TRBJ2-3; no clear D. Trimming pared 3 bases from V and 6 bases from J, leaving 19 bases between. The CDR3 totals 16 residues. The germline gives CDR1 MDHEN, CDR2 SYDVKM. The CDR3 is CASSFFPRAPTDTQYF. The CDR3 nucleotides are TGTGCCAGCAGTTTCTTCCCCCGGGCCCCCACGGATACGCAGTATTTT.

This clonotype was recorded at least ten times. The rearrangement uses TRBV28 and TRBJ2-2, with D uncertain. Germline V gives CDR1 MDHEN, CDR2 SYDVKM. The length of the CDR3 is 12 residues. V was trimmed by 5 bases and J by 5 bases, leaving 6 bases between them. The CDR3 spells CASSQRTGELFF. The CDR3 nucleotides read TGTGCCAGCAGTCAAAGAACCGGGGAGCTGTTTTTT.